What follows are 20 T cell receptor beta chains derived from one specimen sequenced in a study of blood T cell repertoires in COVID-19. Only in-frame clones appear in the TCRdb table, and some are missing; sequencing was by immunoSEQ multiplex PCR. The sample records about 120,000 clones, 85% to 90% being singletons. Sequenced material: peripheral blood. All receptors derive from a woman in her sixties or seventies with acute or convalescent COVID-19.

V is TRBV6-1 and J is TRBJ1-1; no firm D call. The germline CDR1 and CDR2 sequences are MNHNS and SASEGT. With 3 bases removed from V and 1 base from J, the gap between germline ends came to 9 bases. This CDR3 has 14 amino acids. CDR3 DNA: TGTGCCAGCAGTGATGGACTATCGAACACTGAAGCTTTCTTT. This encodes CASSDGLSNTEAFF.

The chain has TRBV5-4 and TRBJ2-1; 8 bases align to TRBD2. Germline CDR1 SGHNT, CDR2 YYREEE (reference sequence). J was trimmed by 7 bases and V by 0 bases; bases with no gene match: 6. The CDR3 sequence is 15 residues long. This CDR3 reads CASSLEAGEWNEQFF. The CDR3 DNA sequence: TGTGCCAGCAGCTTGGAAGCGGGGGAATGGAATGAGCAGTTCTTC.

This chain joins TRBV12-3 or TRBV12-4 and TRBJ1-3, with 11 bases aligning to TRBD1. J lost 5 bases, V lost 6 bases, and 0 bases had no gene match. This CDR3 is 13 amino acids long. The CDR3 DNA is TGTGCCAGCAGGGACAGGGGGCGAAACACCATATATTTT. This encodes CASRDRGRNTIYF.

The CDR3 nucleotides are TGTGCCAGCAGCCAAGGGCACCTAGCGGGAGGAGTACAAGAGACCCAGTACTTC. Amino acid sequence: CASSQGHLAGGVQETQYF. The chain couples TRBV3-1 (or the pseudogene TRBV3-2) to TRBJ2-5, with 11 bases that match TRBD2. Germline CDR1 reads LGHDT; CDR2 reads YNNKEL (reference sequence). CDR3 length: 18 amino acids. V dropped 1 base and J dropped 2; count of bases not matched to a gene: 9.

The J gene is TRBJ1-2, the V gene TRBV28, with D maybe TRBD1 (6 bases). The V end lost 5 bases, the J end lost 8 bases, and 15 bases lay between the germline ends. Germline loops: CDR1 MDHEN, CDR2 SYDVKM. This CDR3 region has 13 residues. CDR3 amino acids: CASSTTGSWGYTF. CDR3 coding DNA: TGTGCCAGCAGTACAACAGGGTCGTGGGGCTACACCTTC.

The rearrangement links TRBV11-3 to TRBJ2-7; 7 positions agree with TRBD1. The V and J ends lost 4 bases and 5 bases, in that order; junction bases with no gene match: 2. Germline-derived CDR1 and CDR2 are SGHNT and YENEEA. The CDR3 is 12 residues long. The CDR3 spells CASSYDRDEQYF. In DNA, the CDR3 is TGTGCCAGCAGCTACGACAGGGACGAGCAGTACTTC. Based on the CDR3 plus reference TRBV11-3 and TRBJ2-7, the full variable domain is EAGVVQSPRYKIIEKKQPVAFWCNPISGHNTLYWYLQNLGQGPELLIRYENEEAVDDSQLPKDRFSAERLKGVDSTLKIQPAELGDSAVYLCASSYDRDEQYFGPGTRLTVT.

The rearrangement uses TRBV12-2 and TRBJ1-1. TRBV12-2 is a documented pseudogene. CDR3 size: 17 residues. The CDR3 sequence is CASRLRCPGGRGTEAFF. For the CDR3, the DNA is TGTGCAAGTCGCTTAAGATGCCCGGGAGGCAGGGGAACTGAAGCTTTCTTT.

The chain recombines TRBV5-1 with TRBJ2-1; D gene uncertain. Germline CDR1 is SGHRS and CDR2 is YFSETQ. The V gene lost 2 bases and the J gene lost 9 bases, with 6 bases spanning the gap. This CDR3 has 11 residues. The CDR3 protein is CASSFGSEQFF. Written as DNA, the CDR3 is TGCGCCAGCAGCTTTGGCTCTGAGCAGTTCTTC.

The rearrangement links TRBV5-8 to TRBJ2-7, with D possibly being TRBD1 (5 bases). The CDR3 extends over 13 amino acids. Trimming stripped 5 bases from V and 2 bases from J, with 11 bases between. The V gene's germline CDR1 is SGHTS and CDR2 YDEGEE. CDR3 sequence (DNA): TGTGCCAGCAGTCCCGGACAAACCTACGAGCAGTACTTC. Protein sequence: CASSPGQTYEQYF.

The V gene is TRBV10-2, the J gene TRBJ1-4; the match to TRBD1 covers 7 bases. From germline, CDR1 is WSHSY and CDR2 SAAADI. The CDR3 consists of 13 residues. V trimming: 8 bases; J trimming: 11 bases; junction bases outside the gene matches: 11. The CDR3 loop reads CASGDSPVDKLFF. In DNA form, the CDR3 reads TGCGCCAGCGGGGACAGCCCCGTAGACAAACTGTTTTTT.

The CDR3 DNA sequence: TGCAGCGTTGGGGGCCCCTACGAGCAGTACTTC. Translation gives CSVGGPYEQYF. The J gene is TRBJ2-7, the V gene TRBV29-1, with D possibly TRBD1 on 5 matching bases. CDR3 length: 11 residues. V lost 4 bases to trimming and J lost 2 bases, with 6 bases between them. Germline V gene data show CDR1 as SQVTM and CDR2 as ANQGSEA.

The chain links TRBV7-9 to TRBJ1-4; 9 bases are a match to TRBD1. CDR3 length equals 17 residues. Germline V lookup: CDR1 SEHNR, CDR2 FQNEAQ (reference sequence). Trimming removed 0 bases from V and 0 bases from J; junction bases left unmatched: 2. Here the CDR3 reads CASSLADRGTTNEKLFF. DNA of the CDR3: TGTGCCAGCAGCTTAGCGGACAGGGGAACAACTAATGAAAAACTGTTTTTT.

The genes are TRBV6-5 and TRBJ1-6; D may be TRBD1 (6 bases). V was trimmed by 2 bases and J by 7 bases, leaving 9 bases between them. The CDR3 runs 14 residues. Germline V CDR1 and CDR2: MNHEY, SVGAGI. CDR3 DNA sequence: TGTGCCAGCAGTTACGGACAGCCAAATTCACCCCTCCACTTT. Its translation is CASSYGQPNSPLHF.

This clone was recorded only once. V is TRBV5-5 and J is TRBJ1-4; TRBD1 agrees at 9 bases. Looked up from germline, CDR1 is SGHKS and CDR2 is YYEKEE (reference sequence). The CDR3 covers 15 residues. V gave up 4 bases and J gave up 3 bases; unmatched junction bases: 4. The CDR3 region has the DNA TGTGCCAGCAGCGGACAGGGGCGACCTAATGAAAAACTGTTTTTT. Its protein product is CASSGQGRPNEKLFF.

V gene TRBV28 combines with J gene TRBJ1-2; D may be TRBD1 (5 bases). Germline V gene lookup returns CDR1 MDHEN and CDR2 SYDVKM. The V end lost 4 bases, the J end lost 8 bases, and 17 bases lay between the germline ends. CDR3 length: 14 residues. For the CDR3, the DNA is TGTGCCAGCAGTTCCCCCGGCAGGGTCGGCGGCTACACCTTC. Amino acid sequence: CASSSPGRVGGYTF.

The genes are TRBV9 and TRBJ2-3, with D tentatively TRBD2 (6 bases). The CDR3 contains 16 residues. CDR1 is SGDLS and CDR2 is YYNGEE in the germline V gene. Trimming pared 3 bases from V and 5 bases from J, leaving 19 bases between. The CDR3 region is CASSAWDGAGGDTQYF. The CDR3 nucleotides are TGTGCCAGCAGCGCTTGGGACGGAGCCGGGGGAGATACGCAGTATTTT.

The count of this clone is one. This chain joins TRBV27 and TRBJ1-5; D perhaps matches TRBD1 (6 bases). The CDR3 is 15 residues long. CDR1 and CDR2 from the germline V gene are MNHEY and SMNVEV (reference sequence). Trimming cost V 6 bases and J 0 bases, with 12 bases left between them. The CDR3 nucleotides read TGTGCCAGCAGCTGGGGACACTCTAGCAATCAGCCCCAGCATTTT. Protein product: CASSWGHSSNQPQHF.

The CDR3 DNA reads TGCGCCAGCAGCCACCATACAGGGATGCAGTACTTC. Protein: CASSHHTGMQYF. V is TRBV4-1 and J is TRBJ2-7, with D possibly being TRBD1 (6 bases). V was shortened by 3 bases and J by 9 bases, with 12 bases between the two germline ends. Germline values: CDR1 MGHRA, CDR2 YSYEKL. This CDR3 has 12 residues.

This clone was seen only once. The gene calls are TRBV4-1 and TRBJ2-3; TRBD2 matches 7 bases. Germline V gene lookup returns CDR1 MGHRA and CDR2 YSYEKL. V shed 3 bases, J shed 6 bases, and the junction held 9 bases outside the gene matches. The CDR3 spans 15 residues. CDR3 in DNA: TGCGCCAGCAGCCACCGGGGGGAACCCCCGGATACGCAGTATTTT. Its protein is CASSHRGEPPDTQYF.

This clone was seen just once. The chain uses TRBV11-3 and TRBJ2-3, with D possibly being TRBD2 (7 bases). Germline V gene lookup returns CDR1 SGHNT and CDR2 YENEEA. This CDR3 region has 16 residues. The V gene lost 5 bases and the J gene lost 3 bases, with 18 bases spanning the gap. The DNA of the CDR3 is TGTGCCAGCAGCCCACTGGGGCGGGGGCTAACAGATACGCAGTATTTT. Translating gives CASSPLGRGLTDTQYF.